This TCR beta chain comes out of a study of OX40 agonist ivuxolimab in advanced cancers. Study at large: A mean age of approximately 58 years, range roughly 20 to 79, was recorded, and about 83% were male.

The CDR3 runs 15 residues. The germline V and J ends were trimmed by 0 bases and 7 bases, with 17 bases remaining between them. Germline V gene data show CDR1 as SGHRS and CDR2 as YFSETQ. TCRdb's table, derived via immunoSEQ multiplex PCR, lists solely in-frame clones and lacks some. Of roughly 86,000 clones listed, roughly 90% are singletons. The sequences come from CD4+ or CD8+ T cells sorted from blood, collected in a trial of the OX40 agonist ivuxolimab. The TCR originated in an adult with an advanced solid tumor such as melanoma, head and neck, liver or kidney cancer. The genes are TRBV5-1 and TRBJ2-7; D gene unclear. CDR3 amino acids: CASSLAPEGLGEQYF. CDR3 in DNA: TGCGCCAGCAGCTTGGCCCCCGAAGGTTTAGGAGAGCAGTACTTC.